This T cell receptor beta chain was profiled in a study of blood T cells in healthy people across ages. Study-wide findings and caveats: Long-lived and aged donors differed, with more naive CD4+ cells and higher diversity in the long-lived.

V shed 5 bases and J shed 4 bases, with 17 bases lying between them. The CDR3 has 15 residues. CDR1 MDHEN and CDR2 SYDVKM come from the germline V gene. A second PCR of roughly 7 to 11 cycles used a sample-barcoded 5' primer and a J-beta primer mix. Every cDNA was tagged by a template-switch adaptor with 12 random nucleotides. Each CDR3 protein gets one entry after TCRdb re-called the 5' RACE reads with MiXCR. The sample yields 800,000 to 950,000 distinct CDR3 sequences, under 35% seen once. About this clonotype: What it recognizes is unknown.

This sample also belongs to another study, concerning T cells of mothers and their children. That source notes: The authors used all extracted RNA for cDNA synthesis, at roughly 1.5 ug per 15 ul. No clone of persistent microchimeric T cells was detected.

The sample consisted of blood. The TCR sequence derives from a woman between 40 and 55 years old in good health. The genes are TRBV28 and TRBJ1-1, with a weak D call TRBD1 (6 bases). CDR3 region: CASSAYSDRSTEAFF. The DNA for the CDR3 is TGTGCCAGCAGTGCTTATTCCGACAGGAGCACTGAAGCTTTCTTT.